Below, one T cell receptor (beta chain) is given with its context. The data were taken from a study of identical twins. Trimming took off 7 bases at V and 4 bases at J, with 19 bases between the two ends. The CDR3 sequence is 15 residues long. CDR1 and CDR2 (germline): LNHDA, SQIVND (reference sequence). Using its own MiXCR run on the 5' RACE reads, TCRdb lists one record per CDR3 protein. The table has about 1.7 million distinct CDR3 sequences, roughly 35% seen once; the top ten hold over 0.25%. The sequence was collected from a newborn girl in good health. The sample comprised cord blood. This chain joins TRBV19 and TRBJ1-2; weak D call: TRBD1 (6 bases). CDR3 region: CASTSLSTGIYGYTF. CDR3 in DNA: TGTGCCAGTACCTCACTATCGACAGGAATCTATGGCTACACCTTC.